This entry features one T cell receptor (beta chain) sequence. One end of the junction does not line up with germline, which may come from a read error. The sample has other DNA sequences that encode this CDR3 too. The table came from immunoSEQ multiplex PCR; TCRdb's copy has only in-frame clones and leaves some out. The sample has approximately 200,000 clones; around 83% are singletons. The germline gives CDR1 KGHSH, CDR2 LQKENI. The CDR3 totals 13 residues. The sample comes from a study of blood T cell repertoires in COVID-19. The sample taken for sequencing was peripheral blood. This TCR was recovered from a man aged 50-59 years who had recovered from COVID-19. The rearrangement joins TRBV18 to TRBJ2-7; D not resolved. CDR3 sequence (DNA): TGTGCCAGCTCCCCACCAGCCTCATACGAGCAGTACTTC. Translating gives CASSPPASYEQYF.